This TCR beta chain is from a study of CD8+ T cells in alopecia areata. Study context: Tofacitinib therapy took 6 to 18 months; 6 months off drug came after.

Treatment defined: oral pan-JAK inhibitor, 5-10 mg twice daily. Specimens obtained from alopecia areata patients comprised lesional scalp punch biopsies and peripheral blood. The table lists this clone with a few counts. Antigen: not known. The sequencing template was cDNA reverse transcribed from extracted RNA. The data were produced by immunoSEQ multiplex PCR, yet TCRdb's version contains in-frame clones alone and is incomplete. Of about 270,000 clones listed, about 62% are singletons. Study-wide points: Scalp clonality and expanded CD8+ clones among the top 100 were significantly decreased by tofacitinib. In lesional scalp, particularly from alopecia totalis/universalis, clonality was higher than in normal scalp.

The CDR3 runs 12 residues. Per the germline V gene, CDR1 is ENHRY and CDR2 is SYGVKD. Between the trimmed V and J ends, which lost 4 bases and 3 bases, there was a span of 6 bases. Material: CD4+ T cells sorted from blood, obtained around week 54, from a patient treated with tofacitinib. The chain employs TRBV10-3 and TRBJ1-2; tentative D call: TRBD1 (5 bases). The receptor was derived from a human donor with alopecia areata. CDR3 region: CAISGGDYGYTF. CDR3 DNA: TGTGCCATCAGTGGGGGCGACTATGGCTACACCTTC.